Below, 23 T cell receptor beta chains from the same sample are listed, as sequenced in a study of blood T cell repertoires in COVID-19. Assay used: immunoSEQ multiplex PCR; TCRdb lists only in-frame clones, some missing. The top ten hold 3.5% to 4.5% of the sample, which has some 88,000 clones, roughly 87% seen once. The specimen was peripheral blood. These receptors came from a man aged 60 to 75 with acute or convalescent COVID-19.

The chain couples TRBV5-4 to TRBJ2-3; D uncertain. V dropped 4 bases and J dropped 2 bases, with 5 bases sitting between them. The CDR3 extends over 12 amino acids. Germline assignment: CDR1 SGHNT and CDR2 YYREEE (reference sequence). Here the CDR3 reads CASSELTDTQYF. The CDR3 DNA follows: TGTGCCAGCAGCGAGCTCACAGATACGCAGTATTTT.

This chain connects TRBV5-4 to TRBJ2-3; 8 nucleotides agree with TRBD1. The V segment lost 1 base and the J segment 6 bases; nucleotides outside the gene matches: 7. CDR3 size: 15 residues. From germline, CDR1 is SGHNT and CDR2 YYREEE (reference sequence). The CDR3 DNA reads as TGTGCCAGCAGCTTGTTCTTCCAGGGGGCCGATACGCAGTATTTT. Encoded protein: CASSLFFQGADTQYF.

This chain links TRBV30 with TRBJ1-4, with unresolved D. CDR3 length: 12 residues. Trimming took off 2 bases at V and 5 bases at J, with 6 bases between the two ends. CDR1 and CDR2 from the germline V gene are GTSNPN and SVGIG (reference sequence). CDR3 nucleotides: TGTGCCTGGAGTAGTCAGAATGAAAAACTGTTTTTT. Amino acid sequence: CAWSSQNEKLFF.

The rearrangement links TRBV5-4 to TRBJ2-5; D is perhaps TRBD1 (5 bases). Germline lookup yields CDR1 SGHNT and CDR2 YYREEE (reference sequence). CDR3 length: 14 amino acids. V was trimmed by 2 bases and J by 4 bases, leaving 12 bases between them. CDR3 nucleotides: TGTGCCAGCAGCTTTGGGGTGGGGCCAGAGACCCAGTACTTC. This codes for CASSFGVGPETQYF.

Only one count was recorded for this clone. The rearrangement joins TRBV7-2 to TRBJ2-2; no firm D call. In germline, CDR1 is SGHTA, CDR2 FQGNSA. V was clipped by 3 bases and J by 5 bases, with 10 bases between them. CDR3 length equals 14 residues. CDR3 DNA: TGTGCCAGCAGCTTCGGTTCCCCTACCGGGGAGCTGTTTTTT. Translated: CASSFGSPTGELFF.

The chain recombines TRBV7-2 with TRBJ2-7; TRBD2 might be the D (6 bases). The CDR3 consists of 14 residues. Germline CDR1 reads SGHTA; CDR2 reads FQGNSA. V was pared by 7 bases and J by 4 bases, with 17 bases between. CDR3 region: CASTRLGGDYEQYF. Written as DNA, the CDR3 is TGTGCCAGCACCCGCCTAGGCGGGGATTACGAGCAGTACTTC.

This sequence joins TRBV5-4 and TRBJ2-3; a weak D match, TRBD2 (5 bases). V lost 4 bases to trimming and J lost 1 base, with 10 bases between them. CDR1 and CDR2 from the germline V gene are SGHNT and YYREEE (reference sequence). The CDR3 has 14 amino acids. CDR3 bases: TGTGCCAGCAGCCAGCCGCGGGGCACAGATACGCAGTATTTT. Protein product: CASSQPRGTDTQYF.

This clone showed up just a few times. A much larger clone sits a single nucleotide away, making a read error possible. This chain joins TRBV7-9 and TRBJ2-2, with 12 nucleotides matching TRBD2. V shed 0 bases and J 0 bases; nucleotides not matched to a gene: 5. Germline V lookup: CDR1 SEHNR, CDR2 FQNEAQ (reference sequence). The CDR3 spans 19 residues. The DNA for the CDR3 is TGTGCCAGCAGCTTAGCGGCCCTAGCGGGGGGGGCGAACACCGGGGAGCTGTTTTTT. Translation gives CASSLAALAGGANTGELFF.

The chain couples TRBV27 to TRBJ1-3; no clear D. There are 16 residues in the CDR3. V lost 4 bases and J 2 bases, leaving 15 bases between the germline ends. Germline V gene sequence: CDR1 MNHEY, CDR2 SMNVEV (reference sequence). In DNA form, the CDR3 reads TGTGCCAGCAGTTCCCTATTCGGAGCCACTGGAAACACCATATATTTT. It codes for CASSSLFGATGNTIYF.

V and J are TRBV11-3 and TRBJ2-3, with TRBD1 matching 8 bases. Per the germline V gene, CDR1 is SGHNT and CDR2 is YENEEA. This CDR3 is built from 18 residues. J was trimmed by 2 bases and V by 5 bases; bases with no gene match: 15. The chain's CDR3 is CASSLGTGNLRDTDTQYF. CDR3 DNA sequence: TGTGCCAGCAGCCTAGGGACAGGAAATTTGAGAGACACAGATACGCAGTATTTT.

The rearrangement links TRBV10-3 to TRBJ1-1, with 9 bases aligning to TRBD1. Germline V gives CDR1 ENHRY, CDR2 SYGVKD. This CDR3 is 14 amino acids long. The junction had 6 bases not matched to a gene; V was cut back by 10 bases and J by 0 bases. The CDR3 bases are TGTGCCACCGGGACAGGGTATATGAACACTGAAGCTTTCTTT. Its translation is CATGTGYMNTEAFF.

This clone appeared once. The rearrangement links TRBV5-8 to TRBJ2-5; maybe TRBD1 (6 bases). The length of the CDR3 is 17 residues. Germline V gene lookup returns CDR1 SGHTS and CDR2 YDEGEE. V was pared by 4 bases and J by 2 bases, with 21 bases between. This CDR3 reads CASSPRGRGFGQETQYF. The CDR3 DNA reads TGTGCCAGCAGCCCGAGGGGCAGGGGCTTCGGGCAAGAGACCCAGTACTTC.

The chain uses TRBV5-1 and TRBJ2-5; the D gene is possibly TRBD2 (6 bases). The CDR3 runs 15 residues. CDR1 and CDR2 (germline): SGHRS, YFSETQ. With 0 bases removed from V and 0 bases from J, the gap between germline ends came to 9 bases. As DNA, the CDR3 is TGCGCCAGCAGCTTGGAAGCGGGCCACCAAGAGACCCAGTACTTC. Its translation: CASSLEAGHQETQYF.

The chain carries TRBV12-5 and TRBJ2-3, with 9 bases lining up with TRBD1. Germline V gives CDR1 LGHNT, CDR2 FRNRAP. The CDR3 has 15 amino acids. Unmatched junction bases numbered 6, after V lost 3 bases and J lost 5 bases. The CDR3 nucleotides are TGTGCTAGTGGTTTAGGGACAGGGTTTGGAGATACGCAGTATTTT. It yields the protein CASGLGTGFGDTQYF.

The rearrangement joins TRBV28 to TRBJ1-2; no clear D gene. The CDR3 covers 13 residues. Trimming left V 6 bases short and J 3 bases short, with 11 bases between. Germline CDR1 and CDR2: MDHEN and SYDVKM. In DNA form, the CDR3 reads TGTGCCAGCAGAGTCACAGACGACTATGGCTACACCTTC. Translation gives CASRVTDDYGYTF.

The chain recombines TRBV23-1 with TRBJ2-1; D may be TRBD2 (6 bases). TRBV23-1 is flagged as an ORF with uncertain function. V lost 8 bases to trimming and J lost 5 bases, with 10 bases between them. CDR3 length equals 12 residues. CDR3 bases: TGCGCCAGCCCAAGGACTAACAATGAGCAGTTCTTC. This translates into CASPRTNNEQFF.

CDR3 sequence: CRPGWREKLFF. In DNA form, the CDR3 reads TGCAGGCCAGGGTGGAGAGAAAAACTGTTTTTT. V gene TRBV20-1 combines with J gene TRBJ1-4, with D possibly TRBD1 on 5 matching bases. The CDR3 runs to 11 residues. Germline loops: CDR1 DFQATT, CDR2 SNEGSKA (reference sequence).

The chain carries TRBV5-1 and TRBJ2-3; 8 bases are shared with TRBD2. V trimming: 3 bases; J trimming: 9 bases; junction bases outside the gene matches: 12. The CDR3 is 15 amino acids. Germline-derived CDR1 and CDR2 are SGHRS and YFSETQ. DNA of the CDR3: TGCGCCAGCAGCTCCCCGGGGGGGTATACGAGAACGCAGTATTTT. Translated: CASSSPGGYTRTQYF.

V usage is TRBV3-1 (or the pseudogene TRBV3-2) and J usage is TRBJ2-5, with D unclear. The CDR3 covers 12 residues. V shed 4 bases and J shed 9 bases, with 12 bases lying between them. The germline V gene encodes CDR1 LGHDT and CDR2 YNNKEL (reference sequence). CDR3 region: CASSPEQRSQYF. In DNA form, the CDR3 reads TGTGCCAGCAGCCCCGAGCAACGGTCCCAGTACTTC.

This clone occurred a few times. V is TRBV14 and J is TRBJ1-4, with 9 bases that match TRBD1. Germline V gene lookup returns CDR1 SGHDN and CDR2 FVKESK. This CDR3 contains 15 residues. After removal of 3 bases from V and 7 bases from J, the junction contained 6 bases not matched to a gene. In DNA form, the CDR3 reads TGTGCCAGCAGCCAGCCTACAGGGGGCTCTGAAAAACTGTTTTTT. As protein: CASSQPTGGSEKLFF.

The CDR3 nucleotides are TGTGCCAGCAGCTTGGGCGGACTAGCTCGACATGAGCAGTTCTTC. As protein: CASSLGGLARHEQFF. This chain uses TRBV5-8 with TRBJ2-1; 8 bases line up with TRBD2. J was trimmed by 8 bases and V by 0 bases; bases with no gene match: 7. From germline, CDR1 is SGHTS and CDR2 YDEGEE. The CDR3 sequence is 15 residues long.

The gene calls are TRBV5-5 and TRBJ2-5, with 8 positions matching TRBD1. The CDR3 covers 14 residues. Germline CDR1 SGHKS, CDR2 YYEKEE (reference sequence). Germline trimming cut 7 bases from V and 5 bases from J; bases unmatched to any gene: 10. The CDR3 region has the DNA TGTGCCAGCCACAAGACAGGGGCCGATGAGACCCAGTACTTC. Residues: CASHKTGADETQYF.

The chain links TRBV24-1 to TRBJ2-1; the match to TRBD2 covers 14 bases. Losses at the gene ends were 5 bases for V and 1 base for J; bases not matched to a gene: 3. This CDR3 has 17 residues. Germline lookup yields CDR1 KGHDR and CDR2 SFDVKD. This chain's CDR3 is CATSGTSGGFSYNEQFF. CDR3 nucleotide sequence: TGTGCCACCAGTGGGACTAGCGGGGGGTTTTCCTACAATGAGCAGTTCTTC.